This passage covers 6 T cell receptor beta chains from one sample sequenced in a study of blood T cells in healthy people across ages. For the second PCR, which ran for about 6 to 11 cycles, a sample-barcoded 5' primer and a J-beta primer mix were used. TCRdb processed the 5' RACE reads anew with MiXCR; each CDR3 protein has one entry. The repertoire consists of around 1,500,000 distinct CDR3 sequences, with about 30% occurring once and the leading ten covering 7.7%. Sequencing was performed on blood. The source of these receptors is a woman in her twenties or thirties in good health.

This clonotype was seen more than once but under ten times. The chain is built from TRBV20-1 and TRBJ2-1, with 10 nucleotides matching TRBD2. The CDR3 runs to 15 residues. Germline V lookup: CDR1 DFQATT, CDR2 SNEGSKA (reference sequence). J lost 0 bases, V lost 6 bases, and 5 bases had no gene match. CDR3 amino acids: CSALAGAISYNEQFF. CDR3 bases: TGCAGTGCCCTAGCGGGGGCCATCTCCTACAATGAGCAGTTCTTC.

This clonotype has ten or more counts. This sequence joins TRBV12-3 or TRBV12-4 and TRBJ2-7; 7 bases map to TRBD1. CDR3 size: 15 residues. Losses at the gene ends were 5 bases for V and 2 bases for J; bases not matched to a gene: 9. The CDR3 DNA follows: TGTGCCAGCAGTGGGGGACAGAGTCTACCCTACGAGCAGTACTTC. It yields the protein CASSGGQSLPYEQYF.

This chain uses TRBV5-5 with TRBJ2-2; D ambiguous. Germline CDR1 and CDR2: SGHKS and YYEKEE (reference sequence). This CDR3 is 14 amino acids long. V was trimmed by 4 bases and J by 6 bases, leaving 13 bases between them. The CDR3 here is CASSPETEAGELFF. The CDR3 nucleotides are TGTGCCAGCAGCCCCGAGACCGAAGCCGGGGAGCTGTTTTTT.

The J gene is TRBJ2-5, the V gene TRBV10-2; the D call may be TRBD1 or TRBD2 (5 bases each). Looked up from germline, CDR1 is WSHSY and CDR2 is SAAADI. V lost 3 bases, J lost 2 bases, and 13 bases lay in between. This CDR3 comprises 15 residues. CDR3 DNA sequence: TGCGCCAGCAGTGATCCGGGGCGCATGCAAGAGACCCAGTACTTC. The encoded protein is CASSDPGRMQETQYF.

A note on this clonotype: A much larger clone lies one base from this, so it may be a read error. The V call is TRBV6-6, the J call TRBJ2-3, with 7 nucleotides matching TRBD1. There are 16 residues in the CDR3. Looked up from germline, CDR1 is MNHNY and CDR2 is SVGAGI (reference sequence). CDR3 DNA sequence: TGTGCCAGCAGAGCTACAGGGGCTTCTAGCACAGATGCGCAGTATTTT. Its translation is CASRATGASSTDAQYF.

This clonotype was seen at least ten times. Written as DNA, the CDR3 is TGTGCCACCAGCGGACAGATCTCCAATGAGCAGTTCTTC. The encoded protein is CATSGQISNEQFF. This chain links TRBV15 with TRBJ2-1, with a tentative D call TRBD1 (6 bases). From germline, CDR1 is LNHNV and CDR2 YYDKDF (reference sequence). This CDR3 has 13 residues. V lost 5 bases and J lost 6, with 11 bases in between.